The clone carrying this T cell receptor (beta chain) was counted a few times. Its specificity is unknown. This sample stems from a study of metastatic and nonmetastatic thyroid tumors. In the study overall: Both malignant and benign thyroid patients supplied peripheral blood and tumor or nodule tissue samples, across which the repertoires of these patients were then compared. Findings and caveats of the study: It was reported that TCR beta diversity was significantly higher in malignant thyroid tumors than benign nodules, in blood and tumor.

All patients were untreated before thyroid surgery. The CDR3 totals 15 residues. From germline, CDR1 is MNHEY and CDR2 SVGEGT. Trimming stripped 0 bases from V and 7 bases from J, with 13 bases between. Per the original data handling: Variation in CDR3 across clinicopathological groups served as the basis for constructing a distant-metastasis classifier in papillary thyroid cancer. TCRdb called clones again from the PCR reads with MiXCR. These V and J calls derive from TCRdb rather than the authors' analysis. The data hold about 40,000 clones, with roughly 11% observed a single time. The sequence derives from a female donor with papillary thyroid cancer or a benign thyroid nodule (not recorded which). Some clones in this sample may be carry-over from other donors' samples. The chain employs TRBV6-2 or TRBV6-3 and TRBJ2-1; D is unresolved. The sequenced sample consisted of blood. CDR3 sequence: CASSYSAVGMNEQFF. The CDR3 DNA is TGTGCCAGCAGTTACTCGGCGGTAGGAATGAATGAGCAGTTCTTC.